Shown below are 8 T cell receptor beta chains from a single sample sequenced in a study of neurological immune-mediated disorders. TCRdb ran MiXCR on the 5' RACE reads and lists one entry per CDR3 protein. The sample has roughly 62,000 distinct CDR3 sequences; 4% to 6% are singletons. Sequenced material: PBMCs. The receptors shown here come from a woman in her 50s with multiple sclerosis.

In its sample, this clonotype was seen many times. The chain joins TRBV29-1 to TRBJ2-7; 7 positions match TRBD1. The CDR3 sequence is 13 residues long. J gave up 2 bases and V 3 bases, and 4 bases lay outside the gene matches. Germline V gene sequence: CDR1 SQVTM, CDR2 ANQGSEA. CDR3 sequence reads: CSVEGRGTYEQYF. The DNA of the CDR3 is TGCAGCGTTGAGGGCAGGGGGACCTACGAGCAGTACTTC.

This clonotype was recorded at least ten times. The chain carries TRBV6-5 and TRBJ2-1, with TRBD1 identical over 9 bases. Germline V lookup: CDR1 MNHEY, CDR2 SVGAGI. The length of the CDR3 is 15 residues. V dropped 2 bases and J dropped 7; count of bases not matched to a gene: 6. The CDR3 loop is CASSYGTGRVNEQFF. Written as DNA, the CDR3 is TGTGCCAGCAGTTACGGGACAGGGAGAGTGAATGAGCAGTTCTTC.

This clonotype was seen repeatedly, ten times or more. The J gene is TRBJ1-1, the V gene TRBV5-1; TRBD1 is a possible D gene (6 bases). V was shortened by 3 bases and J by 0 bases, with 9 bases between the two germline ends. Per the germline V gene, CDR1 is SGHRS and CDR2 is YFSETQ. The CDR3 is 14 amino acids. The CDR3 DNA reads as TGCGCCAGCAGCTCAGGACAGTTGAACACTGAAGCTTTCTTT. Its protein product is CASSSGQLNTEAFF.

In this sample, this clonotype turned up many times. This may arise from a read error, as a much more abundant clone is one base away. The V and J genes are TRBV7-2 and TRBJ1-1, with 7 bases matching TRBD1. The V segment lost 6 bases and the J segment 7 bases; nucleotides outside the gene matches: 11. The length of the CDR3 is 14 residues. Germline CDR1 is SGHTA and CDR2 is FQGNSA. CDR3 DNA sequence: TGTGCCAGCAGTCGAGACACACGACAGGGTGAAGCTTTCTTT. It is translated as CASSRDTRQGEAFF.

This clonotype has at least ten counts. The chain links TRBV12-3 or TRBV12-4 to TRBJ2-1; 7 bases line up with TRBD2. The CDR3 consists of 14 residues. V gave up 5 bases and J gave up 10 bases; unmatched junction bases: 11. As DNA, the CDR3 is TGTGCCAGCAGTCCGCGGACTAGGGCCTTAGAGCAGTTCTTC. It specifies CASSPRTRALEQFF.

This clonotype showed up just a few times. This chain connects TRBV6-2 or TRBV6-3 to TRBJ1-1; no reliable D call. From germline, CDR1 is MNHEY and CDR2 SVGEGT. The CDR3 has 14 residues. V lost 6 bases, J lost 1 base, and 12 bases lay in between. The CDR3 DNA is TGTGCCAGCAGCTCCCCTGCTGCGAACACTGAAGCTTTCTTT. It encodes CASSSPAANTEAFF.

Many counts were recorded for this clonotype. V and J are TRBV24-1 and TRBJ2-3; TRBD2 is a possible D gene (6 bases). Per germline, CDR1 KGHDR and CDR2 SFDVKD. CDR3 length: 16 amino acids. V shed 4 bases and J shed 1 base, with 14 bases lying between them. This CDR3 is CATSDSGPGGTDTQYF. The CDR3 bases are TGTGCCACCAGTGACTCCGGACCGGGAGGCACAGATACGCAGTATTTT.

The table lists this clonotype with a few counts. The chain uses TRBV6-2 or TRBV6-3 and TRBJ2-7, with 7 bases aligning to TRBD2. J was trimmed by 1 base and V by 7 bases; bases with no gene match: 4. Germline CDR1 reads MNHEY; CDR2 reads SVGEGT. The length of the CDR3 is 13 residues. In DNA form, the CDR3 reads TGTGCCAGCAAGGCTAGCGGATCCTACGAGCAGTACTTC. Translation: CASKASGSYEQYF.